Sequencing of this T cell receptor beta chain was carried out in a study of shared clonotypes between healthy human individuals. Study in general: The donors, a couple of women and a few men, were aged 18 to 49.

Looked up from germline, CDR1 is MRHNA and CDR2 is SNTAGT. The CDR3 consists of 16 residues. With 0 bases clipped from V and 3 bases from J, the junction kept 2 bases outside the gene matches. Investigators spread the genomic DNA of each subset evenly over several immunoSEQ plates. Unsorted PBMCs provided DNA that was sequenced on ten immunoSEQ deep assay plates. Method: immunoSEQ multiplex PCR; TCRdb's copy keeps in-frame clones and lacks some. The sample holds 530,000 or so clones, roughly 85% seen once. The TCR comes from a woman aged 40 to 55 in good health. Some clones in this sample may be carry-over from other donors' samples. This sequence joins TRBV6-4 and TRBJ2-2; 9 nucleotides align to TRBD2. The sample comprised PBMCs. The CDR3 nucleotides are TGTGCCAGCAGTGACTCAGCTAGCGGGGACACCGGGGAGCTGTTTTTT. It codes for CASSDSASGDTGELFF.